This T cell receptor (beta chain) was profiled in a study of identical twins (dated by TCRdb to about 2016). For the wider study: To test whether fetal clonotypes persist, this study deep-sequenced TCR alpha and beta repertoires from monozygotic twins, from unrelated adults of various ages, and from cord blood. To rule out contamination, the twin experiments were replicated at different times with different library preparation protocols.

This clonotype was detected many times. There is no known antigen for this receptor. Base qualities are missing; no much larger clone stands one base away. Library method: 5' RACE. TCRdb records Illumina HiSeq 2000 as the sequencer. Template switching added a universal primer binding site, and the final cDNA carried a unique molecular identifier that allowed TCR cDNA molecules to be counted accurately. First-strand cDNA for TCR alpha and beta chains was synthesized from specific primers in the conserved constant-segment region. Each cDNA library was double barcoded, with a SMART-Mk sample barcode plus Illumina barcodes, to control for contamination. Two successive PCR steps introduced TruSeq adapter sequences along with Illumina sample barcodes. The Illumina HiSeq platform was used with custom primers to sequence TCR alpha and beta cDNA libraries. Per the authors' processing: MiGEC was used to process raw reads and extract unique molecular identifiers, and MiXCR was used to find CDR3 positions. Recombination models were inferred per individual with the repgenHMM and IGoR tools using an EM algorithm. The analysis of shared clonotypes was done with the tcR package in R, with sharing normalized by the product of cloneset sizes. To study raw recombination without the effects of thymic and clonal selection, out-of-frame nonproductive sequences were analyzed. The raw public reads went through TCRdb reprocessing: fastp at Q25, MiXCR clone calling, in-frame beta chains kept. Each entry merges the rows of one CDR3 protein and shows their most common DNA and genes. The V and J calls were determined by TCRdb, not by the authors. The sample table holds roughly 350,000 distinct CDR3 sequences, of which roughly 9% were seen once. Roughly 8.7% of the sample lies in the top ten.

From a lookup of the germline V gene, CDR1 and CDR2 are SQVTM and ANQGSEA. Trimming takes 6 bases from V and 2 bases from J, and the germline ends sit 13 bases apart. Its CDR3 holds 13 amino acids, cysteine through phenylalanine. CDR3 DNA only is kept here, 39 bases in frame from base 1. Study-wide conclusions, independent of this receptor: Conclusions relied on cross-sectional statistical analysis, since the same donors could not be followed over many years. Abundant cord blood beta clonotypes carried fewer insertions; young adult naive repertoires showed a weaker similar trend, while memory repertoires showed none. In monozygotic twins, recombination models systematically underestimated out-of-frame TCR alpha sharing, but the models matched the sharing seen between unrelated individuals. Invariant T cells such as MAIT and iNKT could partly confound zero-insertion analyses, though diverse VJ usage argued against this for most clonotypes. Out-of-frame TCR alpha sequences shared between twins showed an excess of low generation-probability sequences compared with coincidental sharing between unrelated individuals. In beta out-of-frame sequences, excess twin sharing was weaker, because having fewer shared sequences lowered the signal-to-noise ratio.

Only healthy Caucasian donors were included. The researchers also sequenced three unrelated adults who were not twins: a male aged 18 to 30, a male aged 50 to 59, and a female aged 50 to 59. Using Miltenyi CD45RO+ enrichment and human naive T-cell isolation kits, memory (CD45RO+) and naive T cells were isolated from PBMC. The sequence is built from TRBV29-1 and TRBJ2-5; TRBD1 might be the D gene, on 6 matching bases. Sequenced input: naive T cells sorted from blood. The cell subset or site label of this sample denotes: cells isolated with a human naive T-cell isolation kit. This clonotype originated in a woman between 45 and 65 years old in good health. The CDR3 sequence is CSVATGQQETQYF. Here is the DNA: TGCAGCGTCGCGACAGGACAGCAAGAGACCCAGTACTTC.